Listed below are T cell receptor beta chains from one sample, sequenced in a study of cytomegalovirus exposure and HLA in healthy donors. Repertoires were generated with immunoSEQ multiplex PCR, while TCRdb's copy carries only in-frame clones and drops some. The table lists approximately 220,000 clones, 75% to 80% of them singletons. The sequenced material came from PBMCs. These TCRs come from a male donor in good health and CMV-seronegative. Each CDR3 is given with its conserved first and last residue. For some rows the clone size is stated as once, few or many, or as a class when expanded; others skip it.

V gene: TRBV15; J gene: TRBJ2-1; CDR3 length: 13; clone size: NA; CDR3 protein: CATGTSAYNEQFF
V gene: TRBV15; J gene: TRBJ2-4; CDR3 length: 16; clone size: NA; CDR3 protein: CATSRGGREAKNIQYF
V gene: TRBV7-7; J gene: TRBJ2-2; CDR3 length: 13; clone size: NA; CDR3 protein: CASSLGRAGELFF
V gene: TRBV7-6; J gene: TRBJ1-1; CDR3 length: 15; clone size: NA; CDR3 protein: CASSLDPTGAFKAFF
V gene: TRBV28; J gene: TRBJ2-3; CDR3 length: 17; clone size: NA; CDR3 protein: CASSSHASGGAADTQYF
V gene: TRBV7-2; J gene: TRBJ2-1; CDR3 length: 14; clone size: few; CDR3 protein: CASSLRVSYNEQFF
V gene: TRBV5-1; J gene: TRBJ1-5; CDR3 length: 14; clone size: NA; CDR3 protein: CASSLGGINQPQHF
V gene: TRBV5-1; J gene: TRBJ2-3; CDR3 length: 16; clone size: NA; CDR3 protein: CASRRLAGGLTDTQYF
V gene: TRBV27; J gene: TRBJ2-5; CDR3 length: 13; clone size: NA; CDR3 protein: CASSLHYQETQYF
V gene: TRBV28; J gene: TRBJ1-5; CDR3 length: 14; clone size: NA; CDR3 protein: CASSLWGGNQPQHF
V gene: TRBV7-9; J gene: TRBJ2-3; CDR3 length: 13; clone size: NA; CDR3 protein: CASIYGSKDTQYF
V gene: TRBV6-4; J gene: TRBJ1-5; CDR3 length: 14; clone size: NA; CDR3 protein: CASSDSSQGQPQHF
V gene: TRBV7-2; J gene: TRBJ2-7; CDR3 length: 13; clone size: NA; CDR3 protein: CASELAGGYEQYF
V gene: TRBV5-4; J gene: TRBJ2-1; CDR3 length: 16; clone size: NA; CDR3 protein: CASSLGLLAGNNEQFF
V gene: TRBV27; J gene: TRBJ2-7; CDR3 length: 13; clone size: NA; CDR3 protein: CASSLPGSYEQYF
V gene: TRBV2; J gene: TRBJ2-2; CDR3 length: 14; clone size: NA; CDR3 protein: CASSDAGADGELFF
V gene: TRBV2; J gene: TRBJ2-5; CDR3 length: 21; clone size: NA; CDR3 protein: CASSEEAPGLAGRAGGETQYF
V gene: TRBV5-1; J gene: TRBJ1-1; CDR3 length: 16; clone size: few; CDR3 protein: CASSLGSRALYTEAFF
V gene: TRBV19; J gene: TRBJ1-1; CDR3 length: 16; clone size: NA; CDR3 protein: CASSIRTGGLNTEAFF
V gene: TRBV9; J gene: TRBJ1-1; CDR3 length: 15; clone size: NA; CDR3 protein: CASSVDGQGGTEAFF
V gene: TRBV18; J gene: TRBJ2-6; CDR3 length: 15; clone size: NA; CDR3 protein: CASSLTGSGANVLTF
V gene: TRBV27; J gene: TRBJ1-2; CDR3 length: 14; clone size: NA; CDR3 protein: CASSLSSGFYGYTF
V gene: TRBV9; J gene: TRBJ1-1; CDR3 length: 16; clone size: NA; CDR3 protein: CASSVAPGDMNTEAFF
V gene: TRBV7-8; J gene: TRBJ1-4; CDR3 length: 14; clone size: NA; CDR3 protein: CASSRTGGWEKLFF
V gene: TRBV25-1; J gene: TRBJ1-6; CDR3 length: 14; clone size: once; CDR3 protein: CASRIGPGGSPLHF
V gene: TRBV5-6; J gene: TRBJ2-1; CDR3 length: 17; clone size: NA; CDR3 protein: CASSLGLAGGSYNEQFF
V gene: TRBV28; J gene: TRBJ1-4; CDR3 length: 15; clone size: NA; CDR3 protein: CASSPPGGLVEKLFF
V gene: TRBV5-4; J gene: TRBJ1-1; CDR3 length: 14; clone size: NA; CDR3 protein: CASSERGRNTEAFF
V gene: TRBV5-1; J gene: TRBJ2-1; CDR3 length: 16; clone size: NA; CDR3 protein: CASSVGLAGVLDEQFF
V gene: TRBV11-2; J gene: TRBJ2-1; CDR3 length: 14; clone size: NA; CDR3 protein: CASSSTSAYNEQFF
V gene: TRBV28; J gene: TRBJ2-3; CDR3 length: 15; clone size: NA; CDR3 protein: CASSYSGSHTDTQYF
V gene: TRBV10-2; J gene: TRBJ1-5; CDR3 length: 14; clone size: NA; CDR3 protein: CASGDSVSNQPQHF
V gene: TRBV27; J gene: TRBJ2-7; CDR3 length: 15; clone size: NA; CDR3 protein: CASSIGTDSSYEQYF
V gene: TRBV11-2; J gene: TRBJ2-7; CDR3 length: 14; clone size: few; CDR3 protein: CASSNREGSYEQYF
V gene: TRBV10-3; J gene: TRBJ2-3; CDR3 length: 12; clone size: NA; CDR3 protein: CARQGRTDTQYF
V gene: TRBV29-1; J gene: TRBJ2-3; CDR3 length: 13; clone size: NA; CDR3 protein: CSVAQGVTDTQYF
V gene: TRBV25-1; J gene: TRBJ1-3; CDR3 length: 17; clone size: NA; CDR3 protein: CASSVPGSRANGNTIYF